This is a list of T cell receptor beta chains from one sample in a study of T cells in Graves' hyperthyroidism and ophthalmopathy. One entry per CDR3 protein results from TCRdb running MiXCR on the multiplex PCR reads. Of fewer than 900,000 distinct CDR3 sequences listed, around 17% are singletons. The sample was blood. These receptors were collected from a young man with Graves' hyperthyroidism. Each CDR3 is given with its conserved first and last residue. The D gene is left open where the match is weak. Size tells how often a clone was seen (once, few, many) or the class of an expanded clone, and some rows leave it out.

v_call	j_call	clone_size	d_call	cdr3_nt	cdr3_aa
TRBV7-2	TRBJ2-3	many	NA	TGTGCCAGCAGCTTATCAATAGTTATCCCAGATACGCAGTATTTT	CASSLSIVIPDTQYF
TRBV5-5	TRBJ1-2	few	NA	TGTGCCAGCAGCTTGGGGAGCACAAACTTTCTTCCTAACTATGGCTACACCTTC	CASSLGSTNFLPNYGYTF
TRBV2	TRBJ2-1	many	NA	TGTGCCAGCAGTGCGGGGATCCTTGAGTTCTTC	CASSAGILEFF
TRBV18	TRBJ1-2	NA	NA	TGTGCCAGCTCACCAGAGCAGGTTCGGGACTATGGCTACACCTTC	CASSPEQVRDYGYTF
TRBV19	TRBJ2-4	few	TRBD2	TGTGCCAGTAGCAATAAGGTGCTAGCGGGATCAAAACTAGCCAAAAACATTCAGTACTTC	CASSNKVLAGSKLAKNIQYF
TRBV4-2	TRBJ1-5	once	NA	TGTGCCAGCGGGGTGGGCAGCAATCAGCCCCAGCATTTT	CASGVGSNQPQHF
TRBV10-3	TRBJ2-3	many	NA	TGTGCCACCAACCGGGAGCAGGGCCGTACTAGCACAGATACGCAGTATTTT	CATNREQGRTSTDTQYF
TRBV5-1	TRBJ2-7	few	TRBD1	TGCGCCAGCAGGGAGATGCTATCAGGGCAGGGGGCCTGGGAGCAGTACTTC	CASREMLSGQGAWEQYF
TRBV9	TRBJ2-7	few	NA	TGTGCCAGCACGAGCTGCACCTACGAGCAGTACTTC	CASTSCTYEQYF
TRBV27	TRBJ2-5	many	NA	TGTGCCAGCAGTTTAACGGCTTTAAAGACCCAGTACTTC	CASSLTALKTQYF
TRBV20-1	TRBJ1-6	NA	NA	TGCAGTGCTAGAGCGGAGGGTAATAATTCACCCCTCCACTTT	CSARAEGNNSPLHF
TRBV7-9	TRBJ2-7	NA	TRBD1	TGTGCCAGCAGCTCCCCCGGGACAGATTACTACGAGCAGTACTTC	CASSSPGTDYYEQYF
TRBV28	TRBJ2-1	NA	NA	TGTGCCAGCAGTTACCCGGGCCCCGCCTCCAATGAGCAGTTCTTC	CASSYPGPASNEQFF
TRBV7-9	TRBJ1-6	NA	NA	TGTGCCAGCAGCTTACTGATCCCCAATTCACCCCTCCACTTT	CASSLLIPNSPLHF